Below, one T cell receptor (beta chain) is given with its context. The sample originates from a study of cytomegalovirus exposure and HLA in healthy donors. The CDR3 contains 15 residues. V shed 6 bases, J shed 1 base, and the junction held 7 bases outside the gene matches. CDR1 and CDR2 (germline): SGHDT, YYEEEE. Primers: 60 Vbeta forward and 13 Jbeta reverse. This table comes from immunoSEQ multiplex PCR, and its TCRdb copy is limited to in-frame clones, with some not included. The repertoire holds around 130,000 clones, with more than 8% as singletons. The sample taken for sequencing was PBMCs. The V call is TRBV5-6, the J call TRBJ2-3, with 8 bases that match TRBD1. This receptor was identified in a man aged 35-49 years in good health and CMV-seronegative. The CDR3 loop reads CASIQGAAGTDTQYF. CDR3 DNA: TGTGCCAGCATCCAGGGGGCGGCGGGCACAGATACGCAGTATTTT.